This T cell receptor beta chain was identified during a study of response to subunit inactivated influenza vaccine. Study-wide results and caveats: A suggestion made by the authors is that each seasonal influenza vaccination recruits few new T cells.

TCRdb reprocessed the RT-PCR reads via MiXCR and lists one record per CDR3 protein. The data show roughly 160,000 distinct CDR3 sequences, with 9.5% to 13% seen just once and over 10% held by the top ten. This clonotype has more than one count but fewer than ten. Its antigen is still unknown. V lost 3 bases, J lost 4 bases, and 10 bases lay in between. Germline V gives CDR1 MNHNS, CDR2 SASEGT. CDR3 length: 14 residues. This rearrangement joins TRBV6-1 to TRBJ1-5; D unresolved. Sequencing was performed on non-naive T cells sorted from PBMCs, taken roughly 46 days after vaccination. The sequence came from a man aged 50-59 years who received an inactivated influenza vaccine. CDR3 loop: CASSELRQNQPQHF. For the CDR3, the DNA is TGTGCCAGCAGTGAGCTAAGGCAGAATCAGCCCCAGCATTTT.